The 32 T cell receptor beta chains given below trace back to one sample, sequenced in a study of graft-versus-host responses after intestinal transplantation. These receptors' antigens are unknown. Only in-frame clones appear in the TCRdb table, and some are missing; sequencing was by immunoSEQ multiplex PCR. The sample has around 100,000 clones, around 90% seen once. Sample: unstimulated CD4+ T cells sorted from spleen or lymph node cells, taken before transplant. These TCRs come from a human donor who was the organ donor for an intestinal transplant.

CDR3 DNA: TGTGCCAGCAGTGAATCGGGTCGCCAAGAGACCCAGTACTTC. Translation: CASSESGRQETQYF. The gene calls are TRBV6-1 and TRBJ2-5; D is uncertain. V lost 2 bases, J lost 1 base, and 8 bases lay in between. The CDR3 sequence is 14 residues long. Germline V gene sequence: CDR1 MNHNS, CDR2 SASEGT.

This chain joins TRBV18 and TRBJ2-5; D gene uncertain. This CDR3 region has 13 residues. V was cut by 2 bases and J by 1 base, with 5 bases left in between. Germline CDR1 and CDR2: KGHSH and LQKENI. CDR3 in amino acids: CASSPLLQETQYF. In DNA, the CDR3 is TGTGCCAGCTCACCATTACTCCAAGAGACCCAGTACTTC.

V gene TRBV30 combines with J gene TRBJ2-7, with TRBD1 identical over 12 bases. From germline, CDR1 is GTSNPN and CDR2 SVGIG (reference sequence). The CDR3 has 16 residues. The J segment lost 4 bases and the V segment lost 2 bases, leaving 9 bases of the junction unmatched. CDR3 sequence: CAWSRPGQGAMYEQYF. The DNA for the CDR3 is TGTGCCTGGAGTCGTCCGGGACAGGGGGCAATGTACGAGCAGTACTTC.

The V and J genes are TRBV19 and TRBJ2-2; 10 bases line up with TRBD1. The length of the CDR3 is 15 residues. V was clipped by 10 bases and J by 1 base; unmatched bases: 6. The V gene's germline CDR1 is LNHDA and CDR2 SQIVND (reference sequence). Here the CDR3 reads CATDRGQKNTGELFF. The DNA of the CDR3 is TGTGCCACTGACAGGGGGCAGAAGAACACCGGGGAGCTGTTTTTT.

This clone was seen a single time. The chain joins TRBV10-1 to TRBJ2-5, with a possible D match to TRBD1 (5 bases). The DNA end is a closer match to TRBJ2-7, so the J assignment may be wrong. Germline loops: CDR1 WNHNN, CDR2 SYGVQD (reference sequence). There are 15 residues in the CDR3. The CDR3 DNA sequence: TGCGCCAGCAGTGAGTCAAGGCAGGGCAGGTACGAGCAGTACTTC. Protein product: CASSESRQGRYEQYF.

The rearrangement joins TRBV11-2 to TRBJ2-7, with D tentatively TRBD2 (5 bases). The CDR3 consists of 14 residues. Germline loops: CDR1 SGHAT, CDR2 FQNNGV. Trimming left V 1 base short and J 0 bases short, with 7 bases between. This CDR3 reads CASSLGLYSYEQYF. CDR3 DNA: TGTGCCAGCAGCTTAGGACTATACTCCTACGAGCAGTACTTC.

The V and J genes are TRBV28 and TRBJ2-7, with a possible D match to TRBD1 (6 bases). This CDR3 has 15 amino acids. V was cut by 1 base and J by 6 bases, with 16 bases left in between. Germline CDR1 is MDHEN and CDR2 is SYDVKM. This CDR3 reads CASSLLTGKGVEQYF. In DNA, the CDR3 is TGTGCCAGCAGTTTATTAACAGGGAAGGGGGTCGAGCAGTACTTC. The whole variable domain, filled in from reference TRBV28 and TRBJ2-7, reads DVKVTQSSRYLVKRTGEKVFLECVQDMDHENMFWYRQDPGLGLRLIYFSYDVKMKEKGDIPEGYSVSREKKERFSLILESASTNQTSMYLCASSLLTGKGVEQYFGPGTRLTVT.

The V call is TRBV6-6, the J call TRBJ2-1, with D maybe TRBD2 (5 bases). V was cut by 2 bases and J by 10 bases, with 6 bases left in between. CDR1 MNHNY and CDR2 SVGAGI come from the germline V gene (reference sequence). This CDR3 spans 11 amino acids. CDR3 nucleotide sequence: TGTGCCAGCAGTTACGAGGGCGAGCAGTTCTTC. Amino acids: CASSYEGEQFF.

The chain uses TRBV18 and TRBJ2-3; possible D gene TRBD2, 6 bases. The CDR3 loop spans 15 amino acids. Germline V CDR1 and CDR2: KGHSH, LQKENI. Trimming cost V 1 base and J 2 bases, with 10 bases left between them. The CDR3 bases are TGTGCCAGCTCACCACGGGGGGAGGCCACAGATACGCAGTATTTT. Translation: CASSPRGEATDTQYF.

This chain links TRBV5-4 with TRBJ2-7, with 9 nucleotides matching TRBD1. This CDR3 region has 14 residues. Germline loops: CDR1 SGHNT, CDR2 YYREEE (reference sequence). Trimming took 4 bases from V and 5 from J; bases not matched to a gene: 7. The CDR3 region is CASSPGQGLNEQYF. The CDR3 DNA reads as TGTGCCAGCAGCCCGGGACAGGGTCTGAACGAGCAGTACTTC. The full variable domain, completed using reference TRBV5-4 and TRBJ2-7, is ETGVTQSPTHLIKTRGQQVTLRCSSQSGHNTVSWYQQALGQGPQFIFQYYREEENGRGNFPPRFSGLQFPNYSSELNVNALELDDSALYLCASSPGQGLNEQYFGPGTRLTVT.

CDR3 amino acids: CASSVESGFTDTQYF. CDR3 nucleotides: TGTGCCAGCAGCGTAGAATCGGGGTTCACAGATACGCAGTATTTT. The chain employs TRBV9 and TRBJ2-3; tentative D call: TRBD2 (5 bases). The CDR3 length is 15 residues. Germline values: CDR1 SGDLS, CDR2 YYNGEE. V was trimmed by 0 bases and J by 2 bases, leaving 10 bases between them.

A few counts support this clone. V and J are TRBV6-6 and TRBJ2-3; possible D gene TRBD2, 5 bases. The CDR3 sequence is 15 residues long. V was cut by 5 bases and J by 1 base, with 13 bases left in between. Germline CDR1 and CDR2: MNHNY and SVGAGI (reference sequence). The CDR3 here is CASSPRESGTDTQYF. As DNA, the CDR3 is TGTGCCAGCAGTCCAAGGGAGTCCGGCACAGATACGCAGTATTTT.

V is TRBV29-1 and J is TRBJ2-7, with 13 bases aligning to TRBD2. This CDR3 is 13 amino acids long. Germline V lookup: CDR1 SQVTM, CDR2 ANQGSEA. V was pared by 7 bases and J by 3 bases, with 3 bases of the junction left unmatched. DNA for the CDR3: TGCAGCGCTCGGACTAGCGGGGGCTACGAGCAGTACTTC. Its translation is CSARTSGGYEQYF.

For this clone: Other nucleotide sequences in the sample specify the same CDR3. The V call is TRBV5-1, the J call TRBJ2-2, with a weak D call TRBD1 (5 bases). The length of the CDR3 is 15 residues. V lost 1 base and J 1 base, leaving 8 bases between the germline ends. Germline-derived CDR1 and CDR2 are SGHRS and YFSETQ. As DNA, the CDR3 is TGCGCCAGCAGCTTGCCCCAGGGGAACACCGGGGAGCTGTTTTTT. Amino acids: CASSLPQGNTGELFF. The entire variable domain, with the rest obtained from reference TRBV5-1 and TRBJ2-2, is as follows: KAGVTQTPRYLIKTRGQQVTLSCSPISGHRSVSWYQQTPGQGLQFLFEYFSETQRNKGNFPGRFSGRQFSNSRSEMNVSTLELGDSALYLCASSLPQGNTGELFFGEGSRLTVL.

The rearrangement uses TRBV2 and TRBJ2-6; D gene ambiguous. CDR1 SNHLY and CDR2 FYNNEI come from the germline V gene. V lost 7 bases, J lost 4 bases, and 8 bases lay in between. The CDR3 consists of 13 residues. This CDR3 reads CASIDNGANVLTF. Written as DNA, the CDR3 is TGTGCCAGCATCGATAACGGGGCCAACGTCCTGACTTTC.

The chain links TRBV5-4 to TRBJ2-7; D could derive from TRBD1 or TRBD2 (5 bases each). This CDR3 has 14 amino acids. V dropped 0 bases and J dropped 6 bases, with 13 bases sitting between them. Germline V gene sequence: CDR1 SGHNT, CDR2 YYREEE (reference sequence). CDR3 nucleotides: TGTGCCAGCAGCTTGGGGGGACGCTCGGGCGAGCAGTACTTC. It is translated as CASSLGGRSGEQYF.

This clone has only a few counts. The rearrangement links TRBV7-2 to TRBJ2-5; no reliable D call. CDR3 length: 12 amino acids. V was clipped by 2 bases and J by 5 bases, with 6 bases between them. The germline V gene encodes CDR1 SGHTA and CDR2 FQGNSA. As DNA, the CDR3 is TGTGCCAGCAGCTTAAGCCACGAGACCCAGTACTTC. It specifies CASSLSHETQYF.

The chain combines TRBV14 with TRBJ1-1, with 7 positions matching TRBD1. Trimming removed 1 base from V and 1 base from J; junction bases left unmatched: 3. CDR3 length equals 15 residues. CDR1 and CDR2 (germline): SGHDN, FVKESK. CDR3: CASSQGQGGNTEAFF. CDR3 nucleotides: TGTGCCAGCAGCCAAGGTCAGGGGGGGAACACTGAAGCTTTCTTT.

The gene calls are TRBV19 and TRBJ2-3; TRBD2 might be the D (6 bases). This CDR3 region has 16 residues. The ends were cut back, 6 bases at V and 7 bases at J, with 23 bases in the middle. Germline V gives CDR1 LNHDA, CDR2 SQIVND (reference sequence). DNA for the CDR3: TGTGCCAGTAGCCCCTCAACGGGAGAGAAGAGGTATACGCAGTATTTT. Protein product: CASSPSTGEKRYTQYF.

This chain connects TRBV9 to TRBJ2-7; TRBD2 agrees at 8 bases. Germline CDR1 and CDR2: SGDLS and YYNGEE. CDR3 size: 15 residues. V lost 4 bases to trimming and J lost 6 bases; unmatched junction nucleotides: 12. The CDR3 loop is CASSPQLSGSPEQYF. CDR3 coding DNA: TGTGCCAGCAGCCCTCAGCTAAGCGGGAGTCCCGAGCAGTACTTC.

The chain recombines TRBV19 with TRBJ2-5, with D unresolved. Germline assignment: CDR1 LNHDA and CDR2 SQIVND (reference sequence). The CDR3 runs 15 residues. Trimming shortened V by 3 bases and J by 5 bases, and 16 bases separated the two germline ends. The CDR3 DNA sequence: TGTGCCAGTAGTATTGGCGCTTCAACTGCGGAGACCCAGTACTTC. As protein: CASSIGASTAETQYF.

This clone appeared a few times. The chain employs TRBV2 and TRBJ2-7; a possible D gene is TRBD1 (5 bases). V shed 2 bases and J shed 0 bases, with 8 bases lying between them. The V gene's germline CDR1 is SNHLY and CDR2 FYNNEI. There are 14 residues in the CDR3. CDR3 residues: CASSEWTLSYEQYF. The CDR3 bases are TGTGCCAGCAGTGAATGGACACTCTCCTACGAGCAGTACTTC. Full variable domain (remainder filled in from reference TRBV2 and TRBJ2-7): EPEVTQTPSHQVTQMGQEVILRCVPISNHLYFYWYRQILGQKVEFLVSFYNNEISEKSEIFDDQFSVERPDGSNFTLKIRSTKLEDSAMYFCASSEWTLSYEQYFGPGTRLTVT.

The CDR3 bases are TGTGCCAGCAGTTATGATAACACCATATATTTT. Its protein product is CASSYDNTIYF. V gene TRBV6-6 combines with J gene TRBJ1-3; no clear D gene. Germline-derived CDR1 and CDR2 are MNHNY and SVGAGI (reference sequence). The V end was cut by 3 bases, the J end by 7 bases, with 4 bases between. The CDR3 length is 11 residues.

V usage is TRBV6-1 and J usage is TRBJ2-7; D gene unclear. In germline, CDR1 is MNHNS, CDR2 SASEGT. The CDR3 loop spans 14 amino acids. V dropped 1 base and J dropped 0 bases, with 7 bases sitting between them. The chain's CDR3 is CASSEDRISYEQYF. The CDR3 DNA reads TGTGCCAGCAGTGAAGATCGGATCTCCTACGAGCAGTACTTC.

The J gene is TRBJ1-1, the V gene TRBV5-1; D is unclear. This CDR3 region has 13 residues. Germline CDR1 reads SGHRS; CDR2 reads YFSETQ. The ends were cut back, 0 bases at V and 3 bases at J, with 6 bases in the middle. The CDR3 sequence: CASSLDSHTEAFF. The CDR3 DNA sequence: TGCGCCAGCAGCTTGGACAGTCACACTGAAGCTTTCTTT. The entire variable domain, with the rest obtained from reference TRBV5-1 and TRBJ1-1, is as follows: KAGVTQTPRYLIKTRGQQVTLSCSPISGHRSVSWYQQTPGQGLQFLFEYFSETQRNKGNFPGRFSGRQFSNSRSEMNVSTLELGDSALYLCASSLDSHTEAFFGQGTRLTVV.

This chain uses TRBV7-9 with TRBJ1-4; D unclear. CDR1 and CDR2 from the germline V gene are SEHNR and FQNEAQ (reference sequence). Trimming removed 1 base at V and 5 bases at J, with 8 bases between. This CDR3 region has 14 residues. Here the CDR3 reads CASSLGTVNEKLFF. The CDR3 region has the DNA TGTGCCAGCAGCTTAGGGACGGTGAATGAAAAACTGTTTTTT.

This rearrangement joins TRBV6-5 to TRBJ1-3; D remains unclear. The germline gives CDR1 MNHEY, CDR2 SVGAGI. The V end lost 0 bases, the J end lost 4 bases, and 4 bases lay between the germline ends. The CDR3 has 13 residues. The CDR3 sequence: CASSYSRGNTIYF. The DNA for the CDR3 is TGTGCCAGCAGTTACTCGAGGGGAAACACCATATATTTT.

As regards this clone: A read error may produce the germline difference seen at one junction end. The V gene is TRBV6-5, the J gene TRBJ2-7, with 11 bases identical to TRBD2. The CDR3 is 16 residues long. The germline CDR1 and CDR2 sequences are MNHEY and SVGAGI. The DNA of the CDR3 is TGTGCCTGCAGTTACCGGGGGGCACTAGCGGGGGACGAGCAGTACTTC. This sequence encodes CACSYRGALAGDEQYF.

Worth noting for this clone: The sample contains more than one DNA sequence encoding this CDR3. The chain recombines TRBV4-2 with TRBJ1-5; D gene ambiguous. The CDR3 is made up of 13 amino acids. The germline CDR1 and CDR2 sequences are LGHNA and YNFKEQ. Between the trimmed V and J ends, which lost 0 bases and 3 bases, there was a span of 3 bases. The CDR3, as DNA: TGTGCCAGCAGCCAAGACAACAATCAGCCCCAGCATTTT. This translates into CASSQDNNQPQHF.

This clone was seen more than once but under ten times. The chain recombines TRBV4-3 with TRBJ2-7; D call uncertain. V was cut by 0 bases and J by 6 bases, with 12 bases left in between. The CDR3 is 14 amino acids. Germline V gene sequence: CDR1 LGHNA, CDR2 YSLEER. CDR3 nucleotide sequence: TGCGCCAGCAGCCAAGATATCCGTACTACCGAGCAGTACTTC. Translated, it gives CASSQDIRTTEQYF.

DNA of the CDR3: TGTGCCAGCATGAGGTGGGGTTACGAGCAGTACTTC. Translating gives CASMRWGYEQYF. The chain has TRBV2 and TRBJ2-7; D is undetermined. The CDR3 consists of 12 residues. Per the germline V gene, CDR1 is SNHLY and CDR2 is FYNNEI. V lost 7 bases and J lost 4, with 11 bases in between.

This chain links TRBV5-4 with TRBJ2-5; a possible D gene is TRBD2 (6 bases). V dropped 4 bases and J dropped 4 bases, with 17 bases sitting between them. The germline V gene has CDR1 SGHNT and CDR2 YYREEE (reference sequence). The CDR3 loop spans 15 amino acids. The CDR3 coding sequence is TGTGCCAGCAGCCCGACTTCCGGGACTCCAGAGACCCAGTACTTC. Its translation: CASSPTSGTPETQYF.